These 24 T cell receptor beta chains came from one sample sequenced in a study of T cell repertoires in cytomegalovirus infection. TCRdb redid the calling of the reads with MiXCR, one entry per CDR3 protein. The table has about 890,000 distinct CDR3 sequences, approximately 30% seen once. What these receptors recognize is not known. The input for sequencing was cultured CD8+ T cells from PBMCs, taken from culture after CMV antigen stimulation. These receptors all come from a human donor in good health (CMV status not recorded). Some clones in this sample may be carry-over from other donors' samples.

This rearrangement joins TRBV19 to TRBJ1-2; D uncertain. With 11 bases removed from V and 2 bases from J, the gap between germline ends came to 21 bases. Germline V gene sequence: CDR1 LNHDA, CDR2 SQIVND (reference sequence). CDR3 size: 15 residues. CDR3 protein: CASRGQRGQNYGYTF. The CDR3 DNA follows: TGTGCCTCCAGAGGGCAGCGGGGTCAAAACTATGGCTACACCTTC.

V usage is TRBV2 and J usage is TRBJ2-5; 9 bases agree with TRBD2. In germline, CDR1 is SNHLY, CDR2 FYNNEI. With V trimmed by 4 bases and J by 5 bases, 2 bases remained unmatched. This CDR3 is 13 amino acids long. The chain's CDR3 is CASSVLAGETQYF. CDR3 DNA sequence: TGTGCCAGCAGTGTACTAGCGGGCGAGACCCAGTACTTC.

This chain uses TRBV6-2 or TRBV6-3 with TRBJ2-1; 9 bases are a match to TRBD2. Per the germline V gene, CDR1 is MNHEY and CDR2 is SVGEGT. This CDR3 spans 17 amino acids. After removal of 0 bases from V and 6 bases from J, the junction contained 9 bases not matched to a gene. In DNA, the CDR3 is TGTGCCAGCAGTTACTCCGTTCAGAGCGGGGGGCTCAATGAGCAGTTCTTC. Translated, it gives CASSYSVQSGGLNEQFF.

The chain has TRBV10-3 and TRBJ2-7; 9 positions match TRBD1. Germline CDR1 is ENHRY and CDR2 is SYGVKD. This CDR3 contains 14 residues. Trimming removed 7 bases from V and 5 bases from J; junction bases left unmatched: 9. CDR3 amino acids: CAITPGTGIHEQYF. The CDR3 bases are TGTGCCATCACTCCGGGGACAGGGATCCACGAGCAGTACTTC.

This clonotype was detected a few times. The V gene is TRBV7-9, the J gene TRBJ1-5; D is uncertain. Per germline, CDR1 SEHNR and CDR2 FQNEAQ (reference sequence). V lost 0 bases, J lost 1 base, and 10 bases lay in between. The CDR3 runs 16 residues. The CDR3 region has the DNA TGTGCCAGCAGCTTAGCCGGGGATGGGAGCAATCAGCCCCAGCATTTT. It is translated as CASSLAGDGSNQPQHF.

The chain links TRBV6-2 or TRBV6-3 to TRBJ2-1; perhaps TRBD2 as D (5 bases). V lost 7 bases and J lost 5, with 15 bases in between. Germline assignment: CDR1 MNHEY and CDR2 SVGEGT. This CDR3 comprises 14 residues. This CDR3 is CASTVPGDNNEQFF. The CDR3 nucleotides are TGTGCCAGCACCGTCCCCGGGGATAACAATGAGCAGTTCTTC.

This clonotype was seen just once. V usage is TRBV5-8 and J usage is TRBJ2-7, with 10 bases matching TRBD2. V was clipped by 4 bases and J by 6 bases; unmatched bases: 7. The V gene's germline CDR1 is SGHTS and CDR2 YDEGEE. The CDR3 loop spans 14 amino acids. CDR3 region: CASSHGTSDFEQYF. Written as DNA, the CDR3 is TGTGCCAGCAGCCACGGGACTAGCGATTTCGAGCAGTACTTC.

The chain couples TRBV5-5 to TRBJ2-3, with TRBD2 matching 7 bases. The CDR3 sequence is 14 residues long. Germline lookup yields CDR1 SGHKS and CDR2 YYEKEE (reference sequence). The V gene end was trimmed by 3 bases and the J gene end by 4 bases; junction bases not matched to a gene: 5. CDR3 coding DNA: TGTGCCAGCAGCTCGAGACTAGCCTCAGATACGCAGTATTTT. Its protein product is CASSSRLASDTQYF.

V is TRBV20-1 and J is TRBJ2-7, with a weak D call TRBD2 (6 bases). The CDR3 sequence is 14 residues long. CDR1 DFQATT and CDR2 SNEGSKA come from the germline V gene (reference sequence). The CDR3 protein is CTAAGGFGLYEQYV. CDR3 DNA: TGCACCGCAGCCGGAGGGTTCGGGCTCTACGAGCAGTACGTC.

V is TRBV20-1 and J is TRBJ2-5; D might be TRBD2 (5 bases). The ends were cut back, 6 bases at V and 5 bases at J, with 16 bases in the middle. The germline V gene has CDR1 DFQATT and CDR2 SNEGSKA (reference sequence). The CDR3 is made up of 13 amino acids. The CDR3 region is CSAEPLAGETQYF. CDR3 in DNA: TGCAGTGCGGAGCCCCTAGCTGGGGAGACCCAGTACTTC.

The sample holds many counts of this clonotype. The chain employs TRBV7-6 and TRBJ1-4; D is perhaps TRBD1 (6 bases). The CDR3 sequence is 14 residues long. V gave up 5 bases and J gave up 5 bases, with 12 bases separating them. Germline V gene data show CDR1 as SGHVS and CDR2 as FNYEAQ. CDR3 in amino acids: CASSPDSINEKLFF. CDR3 nucleotides: TGTGCCAGCAGCCCGGACAGTATAAATGAAAAACTGTTTTTT.

In DNA, the CDR3 is TGTGCCAGCAGCTTAGCGAAACTAGCGGGGGTCCAAGAAGAGACCCAGTACTTC. Protein: CASSLAKLAGVQEETQYF. The chain joins TRBV7-9 to TRBJ2-5; 11 bases line up with TRBD2. Germline lookup yields CDR1 SEHNR and CDR2 FQNEAQ (reference sequence). Trimming at V came to 0 bases and at J to 3 bases, leaving 9 bases not matched to a gene. The CDR3 is 18 amino acids.

This clonotype was found many times. The chain combines TRBV7-6 with TRBJ2-1, with 9 bases identical to TRBD2. The CDR3 extends over 14 amino acids. Looked up from germline, CDR1 is SGHVS and CDR2 is FNYEAQ. V lost 5 bases and J lost 6; bases outside the gene matches: 5. Written as DNA, the CDR3 is TGTGCCAGCAGCCTAGGACTAGCGAGCAATGAGCAGTTCTTC. As protein: CASSLGLASNEQFF. Filled out from reference TRBV7-6 and TRBJ2-1, the complete variable domain reads GAGVSQSPRYKVTKRGQDVALRCDPISGHVSLYWYRQALGQGPEFLTYFNYEAQQDKSGLPNDRFSAERPEGSISTLTIQRTEQRDSAMYRCASSLGLASNEQFFGPGTRLTVL.

The table lists this clonotype with a few counts. V gene TRBV7-8 combines with J gene TRBJ1-5; D might be TRBD1 (5 bases). The CDR3 runs 18 residues. Germline values: CDR1 SGHVS, CDR2 FQNEAQ. V lost 1 base and J 3 bases, leaving 19 bases between the germline ends. CDR3 protein: CASSLGHQGGGPNQPQHF. The CDR3 DNA reads TGTGCCAGCAGCTTAGGTCACCAGGGCGGAGGACCCAATCAGCCCCAGCATTTT.

This clonotype was detected ten times or more. The rearrangement joins TRBV7-2 to TRBJ1-1; D gene uncertain. V gave up 1 base and J gave up 5 bases, with 8 bases separating them. Looked up from germline, CDR1 is SGHTA and CDR2 is FQGNSA. The CDR3 has 13 amino acids. The CDR3 DNA follows: TGTGCCAGCAGCTTAGGGTGGAGGACTGAAGCTTTCTTT. This encodes CASSLGWRTEAFF.

The chain couples TRBV20-1 to TRBJ1-2; D is ambiguous. CDR1 and CDR2 from the germline V gene are DFQATT and SNEGSKA (reference sequence). CDR3 length: 13 amino acids. V was shortened by 3 bases and J by 6 bases, with 14 bases between the two germline ends. The DNA for the CDR3 is TGCAGTGCTAGCCGCGAGGATAGCGATGGCTACACCTTC. Protein product: CSASREDSDGYTF.

The rearrangement joins TRBV24-1 to TRBJ1-2, with D possibly being TRBD1 (6 bases). V was clipped by 3 bases and J by 4 bases, with 14 bases between them. This CDR3 is built from 15 residues. Germline loops: CDR1 KGHDR, CDR2 SFDVKD. The CDR3 DNA reads TGTGCCACCAGTGATCCAGGACAGAACTTCTATGGCTACACCTTC. The encoded protein is CATSDPGQNFYGYTF.

This clonotype was seen just once. V usage is TRBV28 and J usage is TRBJ2-5; TRBD1 might be the D (6 bases). Per the germline V gene, CDR1 is MDHEN and CDR2 is SYDVKM. The CDR3 is 15 amino acids. The V gene lost 3 bases and the J gene lost 2 bases, with 13 bases spanning the gap. The CDR3 region is CASSLGAARQETQYF. CDR3 bases: TGTGCCAGCAGTTTGGGGGCGGCGAGGCAAGAGACCCAGTACTTC.

This chain links TRBV20-1 with TRBJ2-3, with unresolved D. CDR1 and CDR2 from the germline V gene are DFQATT and SNEGSKA (reference sequence). Trimming cost V 3 bases and J 0 bases, with 13 bases left between them. This CDR3 region has 15 residues. The CDR3 is CSASPQETSTDTQYF. The CDR3 DNA is TGCAGTGCTAGTCCCCAAGAGACTAGCACAGATACGCAGTATTTT.

The chain couples TRBV18 to TRBJ1-2; possible D gene TRBD1, 5 bases. V was pared by 6 bases and J by 5 bases, with 16 bases between. The CDR3 loop spans 14 amino acids. Germline V gives CDR1 KGHSH, CDR2 LQKENI. This CDR3 reads CASSDPGESYGYTF. As DNA, the CDR3 is TGTGCCAGCTCCGATCCGGGGGAATCATATGGCTACACCTTC.

The rearrangement links TRBV28 to TRBJ1-2, with D perhaps TRBD1 (6 bases). The CDR3 is 11 residues long. Germline lookup yields CDR1 MDHEN and CDR2 SYDVKM. The germline V and J ends were trimmed by 7 bases and 6 bases, with 9 bases remaining between them. The CDR3 here is CASNRDDGYTF. For the CDR3, the DNA is TGTGCCAGCAACAGGGATGATGGCTACACCTTC.

The chain has TRBV2 and TRBJ2-3; D uncertain. CDR1 and CDR2 from the germline V gene are SNHLY and FYNNEI. This CDR3 is 15 amino acids long. V lost 8 bases and J lost 5, with 20 bases in between. CDR3 protein: CASSHQNYAGDTQYF. CDR3 DNA: TGTGCCAGCTCCCATCAGAATTACGCCGGAGATACGCAGTATTTT.

This clonotype appeared many times. This chain joins TRBV7-9 and TRBJ2-2; D possibly corresponds to TRBD2 (6 bases). Germline V gene data show CDR1 as SEHNR and CDR2 as FQNEAQ (reference sequence). The CDR3 spans 17 residues. The germline V and J ends were trimmed by 3 bases and 1 base, with 15 bases remaining between them. The CDR3 coding sequence is TGTGCCAGCAGCTTCATCACCACCGGGAGGAACACCGGGGAGCTGTTTTTT. Encoded protein: CASSFITTGRNTGELFF.

V usage is TRBV9 and J usage is TRBJ1-6; D unclear. V lost 0 bases to trimming and J lost 3 bases, with 7 bases between them. There are 15 residues in the CDR3. CDR1 and CDR2 (germline): SGDLS, YYNGEE. This CDR3 reads CASSVATSYNSPLHF. Written as DNA, the CDR3 is TGTGCCAGCAGCGTAGCGACAAGCTATAATTCACCCCTCCACTTT. Full variable domain (outside the CDR3, taken from reference TRBV9 and TRBJ1-6): DSGVTQTPKHLITATGQRVTLRCSPRSGDLSVYWYQQSLDQGLQFLIQYYNGEERAKGNILERFSAQQFPDLHSELNLSSLELGDSALYFCASSVATSYNSPLHFGNGTRLTVT.